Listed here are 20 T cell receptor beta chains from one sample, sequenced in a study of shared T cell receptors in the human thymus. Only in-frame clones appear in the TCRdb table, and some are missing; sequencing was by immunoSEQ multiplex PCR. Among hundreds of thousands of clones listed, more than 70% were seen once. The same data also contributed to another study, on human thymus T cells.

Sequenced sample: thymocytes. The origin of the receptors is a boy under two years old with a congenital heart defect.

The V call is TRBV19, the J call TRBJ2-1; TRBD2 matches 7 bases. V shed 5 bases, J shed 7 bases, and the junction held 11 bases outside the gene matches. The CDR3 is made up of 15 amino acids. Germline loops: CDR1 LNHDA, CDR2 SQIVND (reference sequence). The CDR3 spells CASSVQSGTNNEQFF. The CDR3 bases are TGTGCCAGTAGTGTCCAATCCGGGACTAATAATGAGCAGTTCTTC.

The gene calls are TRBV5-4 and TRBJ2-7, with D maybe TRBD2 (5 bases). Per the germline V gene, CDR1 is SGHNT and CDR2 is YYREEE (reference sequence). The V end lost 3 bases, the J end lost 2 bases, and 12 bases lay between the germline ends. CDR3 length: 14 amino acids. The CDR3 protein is CASSSDWRAYEQYF. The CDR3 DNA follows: TGTGCCAGCAGCTCGGATTGGCGGGCCTACGAGCAGTACTTC.

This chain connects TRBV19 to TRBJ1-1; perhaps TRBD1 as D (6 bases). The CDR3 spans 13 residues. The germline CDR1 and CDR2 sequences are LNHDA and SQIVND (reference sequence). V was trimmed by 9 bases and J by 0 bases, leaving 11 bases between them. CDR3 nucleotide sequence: TGTGCCAGCCTCAGGGACATGAACACTGAAGCTTTCTTT. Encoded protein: CASLRDMNTEAFF.

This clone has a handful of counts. CDR3 nucleotides: TGTGCCTGGAAGAGGTTTCAAGAGAACACTGAAGCTTTCTTT. Translation gives CAWKRFQENTEAFF. The chain uses TRBV30 and TRBJ1-1, with D unclear. V was shortened by 4 bases and J by 1 base, with 13 bases between the two germline ends. This CDR3 is built from 14 residues. The germline CDR1 and CDR2 sequences are GTSNPN and SVGIG (reference sequence).

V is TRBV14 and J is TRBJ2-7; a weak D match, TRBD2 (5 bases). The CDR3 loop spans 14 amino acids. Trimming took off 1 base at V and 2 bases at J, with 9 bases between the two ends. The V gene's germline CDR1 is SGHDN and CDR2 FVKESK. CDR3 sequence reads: CASSQGGATYEQYF. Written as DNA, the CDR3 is TGTGCCAGCAGCCAAGGGGGAGCTACCTACGAGCAGTACTTC.

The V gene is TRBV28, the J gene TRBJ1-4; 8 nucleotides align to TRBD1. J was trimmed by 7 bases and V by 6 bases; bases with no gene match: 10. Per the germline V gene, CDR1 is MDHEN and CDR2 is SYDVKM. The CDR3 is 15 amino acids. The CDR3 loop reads CASRITTGDGEKLFF. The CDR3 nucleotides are TGTGCCAGCAGGATAACGACAGGGGACGGTGAAAAACTGTTTTTT.

CDR3 sequence: CAWDRVPSDYEQYF. Written as DNA, the CDR3 is TGTGCCTGGGACAGGGTCCCTTCTGACTACGAGCAGTACTTC. The chain joins TRBV30 to TRBJ2-7; 7 positions agree with TRBD1. Germline V lookup: CDR1 GTSNPN, CDR2 SVGIG (reference sequence). This CDR3 comprises 14 residues. V was clipped by 5 bases and J by 3 bases; unmatched bases: 10. The whole variable domain, remainder taken from reference TRBV30 and TRBJ2-7, is SQTIHQWPATLVQPVGSPLSLECTVEGTSNPNLYWYRQAAGRGLQLLFYSVGIGQISSEVPQNLSASRPQDRQFILSSKKLLLSDSGFYLCAWDRVPSDYEQYFGPGTRLTVT.

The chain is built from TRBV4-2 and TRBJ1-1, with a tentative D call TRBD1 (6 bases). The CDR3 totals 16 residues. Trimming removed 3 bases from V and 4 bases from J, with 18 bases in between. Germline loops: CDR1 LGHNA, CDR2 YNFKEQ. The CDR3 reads CASSQTRTARITEAFF. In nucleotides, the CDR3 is TGTGCCAGCAGCCAGACCAGGACAGCCCGGATCACTGAAGCTTTCTTT.

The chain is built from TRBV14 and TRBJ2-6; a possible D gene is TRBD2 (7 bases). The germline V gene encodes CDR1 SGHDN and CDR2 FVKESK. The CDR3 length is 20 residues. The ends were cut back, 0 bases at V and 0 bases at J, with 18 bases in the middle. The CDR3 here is CASSQESGRGGPSGANVLTF. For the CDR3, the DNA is TGTGCCAGCAGCCAAGAAAGCGGTAGGGGGGGACCCTCTGGGGCCAACGTCCTGACTTTC.

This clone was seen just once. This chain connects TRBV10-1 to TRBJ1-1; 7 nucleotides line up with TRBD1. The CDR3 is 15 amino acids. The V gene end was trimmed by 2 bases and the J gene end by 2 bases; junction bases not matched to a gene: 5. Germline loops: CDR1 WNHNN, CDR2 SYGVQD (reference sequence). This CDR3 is CASSEEGGPNTEAFF. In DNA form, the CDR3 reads TGCGCCAGCAGTGAGGAAGGGGGCCCTAACACTGAAGCTTTCTTT.

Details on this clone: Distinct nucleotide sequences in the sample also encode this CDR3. CDR3 region: CASSWPRGTDTQYF. For the CDR3, the DNA is TGTGCCAGCAGCTGGCCAAGGGGTACAGATACGCAGTATTTT. The chain couples TRBV13 to TRBJ2-3; tentatively, D is TRBD1 (5 bases). CDR3 length equals 14 residues. V lost 4 bases to trimming and J lost 3 bases, with 11 bases between them. Germline values: CDR1 PRHDT, CDR2 FYEKMQ (reference sequence). The whole variable domain, filled in from reference TRBV13 and TRBJ2-3, reads AAGVIQSPRHLIKEKRETATLKCYPIPRHDTVYWYQQGPGQDPQFLISFYEKMQSDKGSIPDRFSAQQFSDYHSELNMSSLELGDSALYFCASSWPRGTDTQYFGPGTRLTVL.

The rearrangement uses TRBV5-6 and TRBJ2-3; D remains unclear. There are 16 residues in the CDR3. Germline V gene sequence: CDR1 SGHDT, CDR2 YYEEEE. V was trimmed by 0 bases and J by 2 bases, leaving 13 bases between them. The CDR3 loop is CASSLGQVTYTDTQYF. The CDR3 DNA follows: TGTGCCAGCAGCTTGGGGCAGGTCACCTACACAGATACGCAGTATTTT.

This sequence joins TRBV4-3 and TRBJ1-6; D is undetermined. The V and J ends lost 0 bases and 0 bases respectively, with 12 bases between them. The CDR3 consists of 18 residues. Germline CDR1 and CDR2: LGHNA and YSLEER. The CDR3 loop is CASSQELNISSYNSPLHF. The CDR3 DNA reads TGCGCCAGCAGCCAAGAATTGAATATTAGCTCCTATAATTCACCCCTCCACTTT.

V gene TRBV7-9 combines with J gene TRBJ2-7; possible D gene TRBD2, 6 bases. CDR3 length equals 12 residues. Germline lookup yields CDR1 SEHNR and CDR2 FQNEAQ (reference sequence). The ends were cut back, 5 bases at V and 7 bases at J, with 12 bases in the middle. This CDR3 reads CASSPSGGEQYF. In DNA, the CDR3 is TGTGCCAGCAGCCCAAGTGGGGGGGAGCAGTACTTC.

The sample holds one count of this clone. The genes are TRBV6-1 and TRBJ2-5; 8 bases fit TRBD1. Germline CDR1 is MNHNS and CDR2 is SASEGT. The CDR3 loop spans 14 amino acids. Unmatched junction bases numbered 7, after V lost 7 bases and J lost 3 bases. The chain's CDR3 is CASTVTGGKETQYF. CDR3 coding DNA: TGTGCCAGCACGGTTACAGGGGGAAAAGAGACCCAGTACTTC.

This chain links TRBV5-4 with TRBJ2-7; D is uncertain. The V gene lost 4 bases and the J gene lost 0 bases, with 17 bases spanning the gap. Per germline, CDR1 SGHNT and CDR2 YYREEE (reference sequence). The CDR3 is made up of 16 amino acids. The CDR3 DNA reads TGTGCCAGCAGCCTATCCCTGGCGGAAAACTCCTACGAGCAGTACTTC. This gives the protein CASSLSLAENSYEQYF.

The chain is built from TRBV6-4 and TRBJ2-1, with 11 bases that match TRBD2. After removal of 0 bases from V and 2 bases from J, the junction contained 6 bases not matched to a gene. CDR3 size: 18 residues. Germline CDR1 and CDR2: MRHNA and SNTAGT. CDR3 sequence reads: CASSDSAPLAGAYNEQFF. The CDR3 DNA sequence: TGTGCCAGCAGTGACTCCGCCCCACTAGCGGGAGCCTACAATGAGCAGTTCTTC.

This chain's CDR3 is CASSQDDRGYSYNSPLHF. The DNA of the CDR3 is TGTGCCAGCAGCCAAGACGACAGGGGGTACTCCTATAATTCACCCCTCCACTTT. This chain uses TRBV14 with TRBJ1-6, with 9 bases matching TRBD1. The V gene end was trimmed by 0 bases and the J gene end by 0 bases; junction bases not matched to a gene: 3. This CDR3 contains 18 residues. CDR1 and CDR2 from the germline V gene are SGHDN and FVKESK.

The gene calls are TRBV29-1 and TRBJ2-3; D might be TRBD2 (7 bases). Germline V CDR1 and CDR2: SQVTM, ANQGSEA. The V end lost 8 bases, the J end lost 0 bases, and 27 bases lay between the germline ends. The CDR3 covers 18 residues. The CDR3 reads CSFMGAVAGTPSTDTQYF. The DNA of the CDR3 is TGCAGCTTCATGGGGGCGGTAGCGGGCACCCCCAGCACAGATACGCAGTATTTT.

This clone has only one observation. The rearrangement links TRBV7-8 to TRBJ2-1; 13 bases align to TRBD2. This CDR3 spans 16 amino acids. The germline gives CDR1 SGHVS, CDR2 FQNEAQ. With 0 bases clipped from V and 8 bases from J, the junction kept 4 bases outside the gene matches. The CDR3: CASSLAGLAGFYEQFF. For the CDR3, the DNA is TGTGCCAGCAGCTTAGCGGGACTAGCGGGGTTCTATGAGCAGTTCTTC.